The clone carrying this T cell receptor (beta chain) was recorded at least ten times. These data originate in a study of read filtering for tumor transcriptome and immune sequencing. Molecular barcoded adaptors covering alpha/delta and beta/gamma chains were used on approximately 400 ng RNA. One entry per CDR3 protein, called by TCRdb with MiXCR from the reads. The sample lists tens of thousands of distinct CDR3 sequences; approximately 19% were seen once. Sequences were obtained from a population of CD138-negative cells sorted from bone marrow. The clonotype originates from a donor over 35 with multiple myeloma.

In DNA form, the CDR3 reads TGTGCCAGCAGTTCTAACACCGGGGAGCTGTTTTTT. As protein: CASSSNTGELFF. The rearrangement joins TRBV27 to TRBJ2-2; D ambiguous. V was pared by 4 bases and J by 2 bases, with 2 bases between. Germline-derived CDR1 and CDR2 are MNHEY and SMNVEV (reference sequence). CDR3 length: 12 residues.